Included here is one TCR beta chain sequence, with context. The data were taken from a study of blood T cell repertoires in COVID-19. There are 14 residues in the CDR3. Germline values: CDR1 MNHEY, CDR2 SMNVEV (reference sequence). Trimming cost V 5 bases and J 4 bases, with 14 bases left between them. TCRdb keeps only in-frame clones here, not all; method: immunoSEQ multiplex PCR. The data contain over 200,000 clones, more than 75% of them singletons. The chain uses TRBV27 and TRBJ2-5; D is possibly TRBD1 (6 bases). This sequence originates from a man aged 18 to 35 who had recovered from COVID-19. Source material: PBMCs or T cells enriched from blood (not recorded which). For the CDR3, the DNA is TGTGCCAGCAGTGAAATGGGACACGGAGAGACCCAGTACTTC. Translated: CASSEMGHGETQYF.